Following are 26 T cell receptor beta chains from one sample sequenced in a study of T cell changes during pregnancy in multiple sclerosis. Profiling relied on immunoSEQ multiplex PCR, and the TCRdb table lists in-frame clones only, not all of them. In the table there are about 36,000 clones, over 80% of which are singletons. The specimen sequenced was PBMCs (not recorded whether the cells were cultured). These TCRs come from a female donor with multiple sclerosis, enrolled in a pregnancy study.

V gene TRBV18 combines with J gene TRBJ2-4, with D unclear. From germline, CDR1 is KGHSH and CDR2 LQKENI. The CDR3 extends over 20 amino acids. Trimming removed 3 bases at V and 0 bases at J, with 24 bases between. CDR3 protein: CASSPSPSADLPLAKNIQYF. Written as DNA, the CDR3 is TGTGCCAGCTCACCGAGCCCCTCCGCGGACCTTCCATTAGCCAAAAACATTCAGTACTTC.

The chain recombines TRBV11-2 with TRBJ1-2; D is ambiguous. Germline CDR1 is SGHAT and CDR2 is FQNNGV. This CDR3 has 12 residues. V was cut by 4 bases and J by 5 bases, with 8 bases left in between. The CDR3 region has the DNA TGTGCCAGCAGCTCGACGTCTTATGGCTACACCTTC. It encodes CASSSTSYGYTF.

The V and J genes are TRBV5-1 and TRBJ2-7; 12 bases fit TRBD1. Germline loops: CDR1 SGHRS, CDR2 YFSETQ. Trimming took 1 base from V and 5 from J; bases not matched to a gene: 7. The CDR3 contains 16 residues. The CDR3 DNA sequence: TGCGCCAGCAGCTTGCGGCGGGACAGGGGGCAACACGAGCAGTACTTC. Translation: CASSLRRDRGQHEQYF.

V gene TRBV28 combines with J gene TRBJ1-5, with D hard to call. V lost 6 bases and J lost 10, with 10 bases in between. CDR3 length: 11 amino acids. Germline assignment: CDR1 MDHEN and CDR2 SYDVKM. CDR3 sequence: CASSLFYPQHF. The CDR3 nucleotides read TGTGCCAGCAGCCTATTTTACCCCCAGCATTTT.

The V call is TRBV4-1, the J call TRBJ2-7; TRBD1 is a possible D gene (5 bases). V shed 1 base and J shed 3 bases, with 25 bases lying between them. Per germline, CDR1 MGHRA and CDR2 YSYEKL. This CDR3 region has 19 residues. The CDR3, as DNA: TGCGCCAGCAGCCAAGCGAGTCAGGGAACACAGCCAAGGTACTACGAGCAGTACTTC. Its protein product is CASSQASQGTQPRYYEQYF.

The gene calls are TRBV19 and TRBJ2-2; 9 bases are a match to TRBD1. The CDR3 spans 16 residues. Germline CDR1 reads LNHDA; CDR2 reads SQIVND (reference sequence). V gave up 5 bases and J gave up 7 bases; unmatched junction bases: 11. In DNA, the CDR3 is TGTGCCAGTAGTTCCGACGCCGGGACAGGGATCGGGGAGCTGTTTTTT. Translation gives CASSSDAGTGIGELFF.

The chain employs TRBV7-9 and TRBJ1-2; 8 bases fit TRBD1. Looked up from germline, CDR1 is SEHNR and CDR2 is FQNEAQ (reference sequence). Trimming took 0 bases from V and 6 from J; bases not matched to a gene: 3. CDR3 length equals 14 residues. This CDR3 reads CASSLAMDRDGYTF. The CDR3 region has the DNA TGTGCCAGCAGCTTAGCGATGGACAGGGATGGCTACACCTTC.

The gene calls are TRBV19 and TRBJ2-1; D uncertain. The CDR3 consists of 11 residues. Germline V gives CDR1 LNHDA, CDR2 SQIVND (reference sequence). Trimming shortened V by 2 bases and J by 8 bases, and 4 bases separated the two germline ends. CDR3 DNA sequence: TGTGCCAGTAGTATAATAGATGAGCAGTTCTTC. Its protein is CASSIIDEQFF.

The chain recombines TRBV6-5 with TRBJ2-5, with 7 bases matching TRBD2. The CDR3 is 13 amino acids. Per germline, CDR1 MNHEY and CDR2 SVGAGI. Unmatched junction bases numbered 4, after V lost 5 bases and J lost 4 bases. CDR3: CASSPGLGETQYF. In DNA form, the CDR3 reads TGTGCCAGCAGTCCTGGACTAGGAGAGACCCAGTACTTC.

In DNA form, the CDR3 reads TGTGCCAGCTCACCGCCGACAGGGTGGGGACATGAGGGGAACACTGAAGCTTTCTTT. Translated, it gives CASSPPTGWGHEGNTEAFF. The chain links TRBV18 to TRBJ1-1; 7 nucleotides agree with TRBD1. Germline CDR1 is KGHSH and CDR2 is LQKENI. V was clipped by 3 bases and J by 1 base; unmatched bases: 17. The CDR3 contains 19 residues.

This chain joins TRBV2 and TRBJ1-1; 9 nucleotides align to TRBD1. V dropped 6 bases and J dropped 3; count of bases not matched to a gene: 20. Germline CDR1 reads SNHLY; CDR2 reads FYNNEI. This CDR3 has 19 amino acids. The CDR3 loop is CASRRTGDRVRLGDTEAFF. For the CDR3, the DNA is TGTGCCAGCAGAAGGACAGGGGACAGGGTTAGGCTGGGGGACACTGAAGCTTTCTTT.

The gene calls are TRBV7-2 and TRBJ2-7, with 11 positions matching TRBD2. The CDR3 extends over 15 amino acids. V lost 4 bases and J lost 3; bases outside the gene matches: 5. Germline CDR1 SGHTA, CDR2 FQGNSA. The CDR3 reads CASSSFLAGGYEQYF. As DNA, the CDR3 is TGTGCCAGCAGCTCATTCCTAGCGGGAGGCTACGAGCAGTACTTC.

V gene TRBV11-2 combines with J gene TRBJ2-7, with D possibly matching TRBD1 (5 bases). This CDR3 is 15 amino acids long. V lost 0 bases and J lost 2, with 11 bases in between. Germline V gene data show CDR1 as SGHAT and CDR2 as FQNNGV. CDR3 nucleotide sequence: TGTGCCAGCAGCTTAGAGCCAGGACAAGCCTACGAGCAGTACTTC. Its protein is CASSLEPGQAYEQYF.

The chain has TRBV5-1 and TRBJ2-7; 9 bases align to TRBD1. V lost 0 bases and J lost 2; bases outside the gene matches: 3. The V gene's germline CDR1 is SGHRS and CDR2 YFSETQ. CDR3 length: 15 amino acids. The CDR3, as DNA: TGCGCCAGCAGCTTGGGGACAGGGGCAACCTACGAGCAGTACTTC. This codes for CASSLGTGATYEQYF.

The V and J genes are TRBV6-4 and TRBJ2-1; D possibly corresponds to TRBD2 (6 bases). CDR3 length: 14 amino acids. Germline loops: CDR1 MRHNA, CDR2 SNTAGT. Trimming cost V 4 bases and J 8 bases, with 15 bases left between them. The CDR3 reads CASSVTSEGHEQFF. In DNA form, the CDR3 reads TGTGCCAGCAGTGTGACTAGTGAGGGCCATGAGCAGTTCTTC.

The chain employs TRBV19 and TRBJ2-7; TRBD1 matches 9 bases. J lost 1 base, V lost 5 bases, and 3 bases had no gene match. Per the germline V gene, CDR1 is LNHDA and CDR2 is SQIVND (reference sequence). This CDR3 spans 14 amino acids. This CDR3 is CASSPGTGSYEQYF. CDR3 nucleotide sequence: TGTGCCAGTAGTCCAGGGACAGGGTCCTACGAGCAGTACTTC.

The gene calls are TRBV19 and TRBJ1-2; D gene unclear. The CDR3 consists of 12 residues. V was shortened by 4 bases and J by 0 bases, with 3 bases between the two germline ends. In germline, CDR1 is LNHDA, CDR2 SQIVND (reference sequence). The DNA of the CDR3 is TGTGCCAGTAGTACCTCTAACTATGGCTACACCTTC. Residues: CASSTSNYGYTF.

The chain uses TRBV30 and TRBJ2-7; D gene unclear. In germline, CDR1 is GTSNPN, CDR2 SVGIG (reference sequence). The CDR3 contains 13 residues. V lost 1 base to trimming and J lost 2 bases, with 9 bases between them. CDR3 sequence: CAWSEREPYEQYF. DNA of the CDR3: TGTGCCTGGAGTGAAAGGGAACCCTACGAGCAGTACTTC.

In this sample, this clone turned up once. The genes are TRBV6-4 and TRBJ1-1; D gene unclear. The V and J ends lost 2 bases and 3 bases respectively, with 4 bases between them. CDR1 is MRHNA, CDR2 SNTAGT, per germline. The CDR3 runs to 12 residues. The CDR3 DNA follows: TGTGCCAGCAGTGACGGGGACACTGAAGCTTTCTTT. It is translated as CASSDGDTEAFF.

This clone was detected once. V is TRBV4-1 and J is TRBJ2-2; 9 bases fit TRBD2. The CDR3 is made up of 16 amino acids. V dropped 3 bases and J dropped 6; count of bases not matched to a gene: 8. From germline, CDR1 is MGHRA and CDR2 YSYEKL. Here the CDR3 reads CASSHGGLAKSGELFF. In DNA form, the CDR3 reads TGCGCCAGCAGCCATGGGGGACTAGCCAAATCCGGGGAGCTGTTTTTT.

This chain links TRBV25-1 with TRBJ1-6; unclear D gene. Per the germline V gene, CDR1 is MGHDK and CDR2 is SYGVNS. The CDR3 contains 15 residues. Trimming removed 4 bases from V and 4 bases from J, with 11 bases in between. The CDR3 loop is CASSVGRGYNSPLHF. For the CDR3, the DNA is TGTGCCAGCAGTGTCGGACGAGGGTATAATTCACCCCTCCACTTT.

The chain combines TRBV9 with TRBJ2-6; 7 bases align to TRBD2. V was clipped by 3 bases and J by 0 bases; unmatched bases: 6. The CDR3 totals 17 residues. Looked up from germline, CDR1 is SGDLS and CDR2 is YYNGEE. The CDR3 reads CASSAAGLGSGANVLTF. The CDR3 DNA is TGTGCCAGCAGCGCAGCGGGGTTGGGCTCTGGGGCCAACGTCCTGACTTTC. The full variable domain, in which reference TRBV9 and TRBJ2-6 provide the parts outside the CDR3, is DSGVTQTPKHLITATGQRVTLRCSPRSGDLSVYWYQQSLDQGLQFLIQYYNGEERAKGNILERFSAQQFPDLHSELNLSSLELGDSALYFCASSAAGLGSGANVLTFGAGSRLTVL.

DNA of the CDR3: TGTGCCAGCAGCTACACTAGCGGGAGTGTAGGAGAGACCCAGTACTTC. Translated, it gives CASSYTSGSVGETQYF. The chain uses TRBV7-8 and TRBJ2-5; 11 bases agree with TRBD2. Germline V gene data show CDR1 as SGHVS and CDR2 as FQNEAQ. The CDR3 contains 16 residues. The J segment lost 4 bases and the V segment lost 4 bases, leaving 8 bases of the junction unmatched.

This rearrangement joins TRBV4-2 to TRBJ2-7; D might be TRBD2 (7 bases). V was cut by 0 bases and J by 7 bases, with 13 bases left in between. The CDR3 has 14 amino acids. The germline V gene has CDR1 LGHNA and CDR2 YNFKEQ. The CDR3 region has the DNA TGTGCCAGCAGCCAAGAACGAGGGAGGGGGGAGCAGTACTTC. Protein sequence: CASSQERGRGEQYF.

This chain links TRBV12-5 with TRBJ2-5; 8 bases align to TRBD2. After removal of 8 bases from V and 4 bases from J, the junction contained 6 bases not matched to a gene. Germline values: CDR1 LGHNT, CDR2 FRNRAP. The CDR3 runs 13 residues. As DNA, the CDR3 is TGTGCTAGTACTAAGCGGGAGACAGAGACCCAGTACTTC. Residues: CASTKRETETQYF.

The CDR3 reads CAGKPGLSGNTIYF. The CDR3, as DNA: TGTGCCGGAAAGCCGGGACTCTCTGGAAACACCATATATTTT. This rearrangement joins TRBV30 to TRBJ1-3; D possibly corresponds to TRBD1 (5 bases). This CDR3 contains 14 residues. Between the trimmed V and J ends, which lost 8 bases and 0 bases, there was a span of 14 bases. CDR1 GTSNPN and CDR2 SVGIG come from the germline V gene (reference sequence).